This paragraph reports one TCR beta chain. Time point: sample taken at primary tumor resection. Samples came from 60 to 75 TRACERx patients with untreated early-stage lung cancer. The presence of a unique molecular identifier marked each TCR cDNA molecule. Via MiXCR, TCRdb re-called the 5' RACE reads, giving one row per CDR3 protein. The table lists approximately 40,000 distinct CDR3 sequences, around 15% of them singletons. The entry originates in a study of spatial heterogeneity in lung cancer. This TCR derives from a male donor with early-stage non-small cell lung cancer. This material consisted of PBMCs, taken at surgery.

The CDR3 spells CATGLGGPSNQPQHF. Written as DNA, the CDR3 is TGTGCCACCGGCCTTGGCGGACCTAGCAATCAGCCCCAGCATTTT. This chain uses TRBV6-6 with TRBJ1-5; D uncertain. The CDR3 runs to 15 residues. Germline CDR1 and CDR2: MNHNY and SVGAGI (reference sequence). V lost 10 bases to trimming and J lost 0 bases, with 16 bases between them.